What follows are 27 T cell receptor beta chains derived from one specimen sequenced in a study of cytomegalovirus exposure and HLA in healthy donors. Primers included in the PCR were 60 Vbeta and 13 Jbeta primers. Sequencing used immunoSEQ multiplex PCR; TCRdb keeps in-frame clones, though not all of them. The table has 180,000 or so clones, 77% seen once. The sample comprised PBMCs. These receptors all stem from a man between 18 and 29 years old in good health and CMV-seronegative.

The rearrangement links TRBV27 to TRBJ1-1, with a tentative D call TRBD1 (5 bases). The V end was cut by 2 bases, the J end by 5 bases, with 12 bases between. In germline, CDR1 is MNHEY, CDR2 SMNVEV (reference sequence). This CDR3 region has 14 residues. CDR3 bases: TGTGCCAGCAGTTTAGCGGGGGGGAGGACTGAAGCTTTCTTT. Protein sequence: CASSLAGGRTEAFF.

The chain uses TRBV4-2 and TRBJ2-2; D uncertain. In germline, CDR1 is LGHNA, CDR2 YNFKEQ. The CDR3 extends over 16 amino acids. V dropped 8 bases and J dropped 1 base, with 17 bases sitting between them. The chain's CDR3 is CASAGLATLNTGELFF. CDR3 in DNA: TGTGCCAGCGCCGGGTTAGCTACTCTGAACACCGGGGAGCTGTTTTTT.

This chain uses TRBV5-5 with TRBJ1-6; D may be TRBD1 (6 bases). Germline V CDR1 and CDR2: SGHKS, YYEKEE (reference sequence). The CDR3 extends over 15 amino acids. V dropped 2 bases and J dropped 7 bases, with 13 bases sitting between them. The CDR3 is CASSFFDRQNSPLHF. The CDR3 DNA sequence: TGTGCCAGCAGCTTCTTCGACAGGCAAAATTCACCCCTCCACTTT.

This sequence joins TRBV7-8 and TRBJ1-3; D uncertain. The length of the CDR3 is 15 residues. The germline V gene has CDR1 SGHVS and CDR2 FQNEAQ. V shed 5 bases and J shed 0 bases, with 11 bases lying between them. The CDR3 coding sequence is TGTGCCAGCAGCCCCCGGCGGAGCTCTGGAAACACCATATATTTT. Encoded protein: CASSPRRSSGNTIYF.

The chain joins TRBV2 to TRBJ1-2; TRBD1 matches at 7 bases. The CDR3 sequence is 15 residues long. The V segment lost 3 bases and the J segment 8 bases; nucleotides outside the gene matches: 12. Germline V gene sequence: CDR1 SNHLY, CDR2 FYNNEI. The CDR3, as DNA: TGTGCCAGCAGTGATCCTCGGACAGGATTAAGGGGCTACACCTTC. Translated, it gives CASSDPRTGLRGYTF.

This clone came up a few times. CDR3 protein: CASSYAVNSEQFF. CDR3 nucleotide sequence: TGTGCCAGCAGTTATGCCGTGAACTCTGAGCAGTTCTTC. J is TRBJ2-1 and V is TRBV6-5; no reliable D call. Per germline, CDR1 MNHEY and CDR2 SVGAGI. Trimming removed 3 bases from V and 9 bases from J, with 12 bases in between. The CDR3 length is 13 residues.

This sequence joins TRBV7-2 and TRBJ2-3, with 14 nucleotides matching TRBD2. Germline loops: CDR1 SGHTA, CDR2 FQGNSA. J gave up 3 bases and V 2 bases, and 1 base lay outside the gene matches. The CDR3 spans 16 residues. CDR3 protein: CASSLRLAGGTDTQYF. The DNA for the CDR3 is TGTGCCAGCAGCTTAAGACTAGCGGGGGGGACAGATACGCAGTATTTT.

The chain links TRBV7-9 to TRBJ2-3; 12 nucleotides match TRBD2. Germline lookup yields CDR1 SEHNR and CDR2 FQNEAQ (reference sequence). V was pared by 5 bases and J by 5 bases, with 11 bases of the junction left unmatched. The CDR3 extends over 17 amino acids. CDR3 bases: TGTGCCAGCAGCCCCCAGCGACTAGCGGGAGAGGGAGATACGCAGTATTTT. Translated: CASSPQRLAGEGDTQYF.

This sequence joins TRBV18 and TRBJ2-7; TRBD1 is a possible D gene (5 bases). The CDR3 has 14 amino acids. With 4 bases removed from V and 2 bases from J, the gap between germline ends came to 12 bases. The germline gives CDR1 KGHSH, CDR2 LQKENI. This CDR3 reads CASSLDSGPYEQYF. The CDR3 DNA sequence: TGTGCCAGCTCACTCGACAGTGGGCCCTACGAGCAGTACTTC.

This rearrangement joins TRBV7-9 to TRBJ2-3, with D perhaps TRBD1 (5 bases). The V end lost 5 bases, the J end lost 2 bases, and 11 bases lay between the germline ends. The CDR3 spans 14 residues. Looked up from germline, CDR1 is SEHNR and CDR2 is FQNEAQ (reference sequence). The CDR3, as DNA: TGTGCCAGCAGCCCCCGGACACACACAGATACGCAGTATTTT. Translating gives CASSPRTHTDTQYF.

CDR3 region: CASKGWTGELFF. Written as DNA, the CDR3 is TGTGCTAGCAAGGGGTGGACCGGGGAGCTGTTTTTT. The V call is TRBV12-5, the J call TRBJ2-2; D is perhaps TRBD1 (5 bases). Germline V gene lookup returns CDR1 LGHNT and CDR2 FRNRAP. The CDR3 has 12 residues. Trimming pared 9 bases from V and 5 bases from J, leaving 10 bases between.

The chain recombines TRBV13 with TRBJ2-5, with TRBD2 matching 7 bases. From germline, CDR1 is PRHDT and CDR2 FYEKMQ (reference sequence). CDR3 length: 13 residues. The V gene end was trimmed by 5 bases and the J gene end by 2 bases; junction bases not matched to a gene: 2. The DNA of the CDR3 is TGTGCCAGCAGCGGGGGGGGACAAGAGACCCAGTACTTC. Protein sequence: CASSGGGQETQYF.

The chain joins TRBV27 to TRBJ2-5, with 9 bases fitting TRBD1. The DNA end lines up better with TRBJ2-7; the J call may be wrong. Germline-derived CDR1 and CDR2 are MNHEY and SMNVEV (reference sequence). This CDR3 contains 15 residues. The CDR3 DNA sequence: TGTGCCAGCAGTTCGGGGACAGGGTGGACCTACGAGCAGTACTTC. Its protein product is CASSSGTGWTYEQYF.

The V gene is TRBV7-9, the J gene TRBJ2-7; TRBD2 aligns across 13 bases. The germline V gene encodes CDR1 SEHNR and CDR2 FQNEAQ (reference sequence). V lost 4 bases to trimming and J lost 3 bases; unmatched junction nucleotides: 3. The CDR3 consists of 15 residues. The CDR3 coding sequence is TGTGCCAGCAGCTCAGGGACTAGCGGGAACTACGAGCAGTACTTC. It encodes CASSSGTSGNYEQYF.

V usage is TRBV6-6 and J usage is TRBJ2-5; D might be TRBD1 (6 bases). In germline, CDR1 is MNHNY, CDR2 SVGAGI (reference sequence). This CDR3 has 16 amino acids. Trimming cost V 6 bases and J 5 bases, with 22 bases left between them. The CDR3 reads CASSSPRANQGETQYF. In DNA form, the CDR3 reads TGTGCCAGCAGCTCCCCTCGGGCAAACCAGGGGGAGACCCAGTACTTC.

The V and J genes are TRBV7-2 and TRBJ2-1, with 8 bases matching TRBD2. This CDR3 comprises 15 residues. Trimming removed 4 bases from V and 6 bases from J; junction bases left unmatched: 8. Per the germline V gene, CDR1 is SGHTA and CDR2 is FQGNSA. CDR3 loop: CASSSLAGFLNEQFF. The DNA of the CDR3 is TGTGCCAGCAGCTCGCTAGCGGGCTTTCTCAATGAGCAGTTCTTC.

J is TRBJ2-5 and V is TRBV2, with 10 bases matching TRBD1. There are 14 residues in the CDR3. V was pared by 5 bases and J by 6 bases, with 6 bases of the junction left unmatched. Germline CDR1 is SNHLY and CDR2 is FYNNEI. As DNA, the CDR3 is TGTGCCAGCAGTTCCGGGACAGGGGCCCAGACCCAGTACTTC. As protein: CASSSGTGAQTQYF.

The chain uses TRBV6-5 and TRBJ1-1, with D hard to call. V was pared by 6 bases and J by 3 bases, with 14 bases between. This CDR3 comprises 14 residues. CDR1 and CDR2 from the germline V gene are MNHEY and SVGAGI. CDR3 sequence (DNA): TGTGCCAGCAGAGATAGATCTAGAGACACTGAAGCTTTCTTT. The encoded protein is CASRDRSRDTEAFF.

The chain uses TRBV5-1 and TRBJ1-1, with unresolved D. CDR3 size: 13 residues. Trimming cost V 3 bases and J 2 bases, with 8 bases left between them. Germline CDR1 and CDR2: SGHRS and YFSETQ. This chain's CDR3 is CASSSHSNTEAFF. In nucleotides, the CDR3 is TGCGCCAGCAGCTCCCACTCTAACACTGAAGCTTTCTTT.

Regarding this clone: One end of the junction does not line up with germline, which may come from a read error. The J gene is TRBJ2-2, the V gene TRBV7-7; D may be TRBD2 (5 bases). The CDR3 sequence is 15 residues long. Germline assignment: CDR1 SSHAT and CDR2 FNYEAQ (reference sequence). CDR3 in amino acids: CASSLGGTNTGELFF. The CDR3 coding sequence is TGTGCTAGCAGCTTAGGAGGAACGAACACCGGGGAGCTGTTTTTT.

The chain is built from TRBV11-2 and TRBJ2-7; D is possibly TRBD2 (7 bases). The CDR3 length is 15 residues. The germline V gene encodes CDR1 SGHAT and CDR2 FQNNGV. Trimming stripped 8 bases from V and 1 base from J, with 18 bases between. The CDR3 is CASRGLRRESYEQYF. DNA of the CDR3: TGTGCCAGCCGGGGGCTTCGGCGGGAGTCCTACGAGCAGTACTTC.

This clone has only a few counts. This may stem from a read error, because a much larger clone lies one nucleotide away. In DNA, the CDR3 is TGTGCCAGCAGCCTACAGGGGAACACCGGGGAGCTGTTTTTT. It translates to CASSLQGNTGELFF. The chain carries TRBV7-9 and TRBJ2-2; a weak D match, TRBD1 (6 bases). Trimming took 5 bases from V and 1 from J, leaving 8 bases between them. The CDR3 sequence is 14 residues long. Germline V gene data show CDR1 as SEHNR and CDR2 as FQNEAQ (reference sequence).

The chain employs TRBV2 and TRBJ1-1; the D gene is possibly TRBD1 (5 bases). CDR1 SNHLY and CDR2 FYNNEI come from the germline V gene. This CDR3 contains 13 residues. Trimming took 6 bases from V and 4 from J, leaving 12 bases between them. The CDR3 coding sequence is TGTGCCAGCAGGTTCAGGGTGGGCACTGAAGCTTTCTTT. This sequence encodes CASRFRVGTEAFF.

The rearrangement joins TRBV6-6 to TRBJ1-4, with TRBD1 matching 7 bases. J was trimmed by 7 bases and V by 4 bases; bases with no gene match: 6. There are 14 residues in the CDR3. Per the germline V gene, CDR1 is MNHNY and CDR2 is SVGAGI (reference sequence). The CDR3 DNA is TGTGCCAGCAGTTTCACACAGGGGATTGAAAAACTGTTTTTT. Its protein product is CASSFTQGIEKLFF.

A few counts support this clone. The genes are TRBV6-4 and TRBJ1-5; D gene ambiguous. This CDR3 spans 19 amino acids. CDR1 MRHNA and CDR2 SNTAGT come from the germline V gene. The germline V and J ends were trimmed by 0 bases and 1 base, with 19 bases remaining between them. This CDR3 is CASSDSPLGLARSNQPQHF. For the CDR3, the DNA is TGTGCCAGCAGTGACTCCCCACTCGGACTAGCGCGGAGCAATCAGCCCCAGCATTTT.

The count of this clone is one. The CDR3 reads CASSLDSQYGYTF. The CDR3 nucleotides read TGCGCCAGCAGCTTGGACAGTCAGTATGGCTACACCTTC. This chain connects TRBV5-1 to TRBJ1-2; D is unresolved. In germline, CDR1 is SGHRS, CDR2 YFSETQ. The CDR3 extends over 13 amino acids. The germline V and J ends were trimmed by 0 bases and 5 bases, with 8 bases remaining between them.

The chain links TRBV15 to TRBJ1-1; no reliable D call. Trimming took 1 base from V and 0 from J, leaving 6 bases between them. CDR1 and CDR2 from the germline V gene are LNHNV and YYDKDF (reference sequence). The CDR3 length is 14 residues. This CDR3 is CATSRVQMNTEAFF. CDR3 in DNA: TGTGCCACCAGCAGAGTACAGATGAACACTGAAGCTTTCTTT.